These 24 T cell receptor beta chains share one sample of origin, sequenced in a study of CD8+ T cells in alopecia areata. RNA was extracted and reverse transcribed into cDNA as the sequencing template. Assay used: immunoSEQ multiplex PCR; TCRdb lists only in-frame clones, some missing. The data hold some 100,000 clones, with 35% to 40% observed a single time. Material: CD4+ T cells sorted from blood. The receptors come from a human donor with alopecia areata.

The chain has TRBV5-1 and TRBJ2-7; D is unclear. V was shortened by 4 bases and J by 4 bases, with 12 bases between the two germline ends. CDR3 length: 13 amino acids. Germline CDR1 and CDR2: SGHRS and YFSETQ. CDR3 protein: CASSVPGPYEQYF. The CDR3 nucleotides read TGCGCCAGCAGCGTTCCAGGACCATACGAGCAGTACTTC.

This rearrangement joins TRBV29-1 to TRBJ1-2; TRBD1 aligns across 8 bases. Germline V CDR1 and CDR2: SQVTM, ANQGSEA. V shed 4 bases, J shed 7 bases, and the junction held 11 bases outside the gene matches. The CDR3 is 14 residues long. The CDR3 sequence: CSVGDRTGISGYTF. The CDR3 DNA reads TGCAGCGTTGGGGACCGGACAGGGATATCTGGCTACACCTTC.

The rearrangement uses TRBV28 and TRBJ2-7, with 9 bases fitting TRBD1. There are 14 residues in the CDR3. Germline CDR1 is MDHEN and CDR2 is SYDVKM. V was pared by 2 bases and J by 6 bases, with 5 bases of the junction left unmatched. In DNA form, the CDR3 reads TGTGCCAGCAGTTTACGGGACAGGGTTTCCGAGCAGTACTTC. Protein: CASSLRDRVSEQYF.

This clone was counted only a few times. This chain links TRBV29-1 with TRBJ2-7, with TRBD1 matching 7 bases. The V gene's germline CDR1 is SQVTM and CDR2 ANQGSEA. The trim removed 7 bases at V and 3 bases at J, leaving 6 bases unmatched. There are 12 residues in the CDR3. The CDR3, as DNA: TGCAGCGCCCGGGACAGCCACTACGAGCAGTACTTC. It is translated as CSARDSHYEQYF.

This clone was seen more than once but under ten times. This sequence joins TRBV28 and TRBJ2-7; the D call may be TRBD1 or TRBD2 (5 bases each). CDR1 MDHEN and CDR2 SYDVKM come from the germline V gene. The length of the CDR3 is 14 residues. Trimming removed 6 bases from V and 4 bases from J, with 16 bases in between. The CDR3 DNA reads TGTGCCAGCAGCCCCCACGGGACGGGTTACGAGCAGTACTTC. This codes for CASSPHGTGYEQYF.

The chain combines TRBV28 with TRBJ1-1; 7 positions match TRBD1. Germline CDR1 MDHEN, CDR2 SYDVKM. This CDR3 is 12 amino acids long. The ends lost 7 bases at V and 6 bases at J; junction bases unmatched: 5. The CDR3 nucleotides are TGTGCCAGCATTCCCCAGGGGGCTGAAGCTTTCTTT. Protein: CASIPQGAEAFF.

This clone has only one observation. The chain carries TRBV27 and TRBJ2-4; possible D gene TRBD2, 5 bases. The CDR3 has 12 residues. V was cut by 8 bases and J by 3 bases, with 8 bases left in between. Germline CDR1 MNHEY, CDR2 SMNVEV (reference sequence). The CDR3 DNA follows: TGTGCCAGCCGCGGAGGCAAAAACATTCAGTACTTC. Amino acid sequence: CASRGGKNIQYF.

This clone came up a few times. V usage is TRBV30 and J usage is TRBJ2-2; the D is unclear. Trimming left V 2 bases short and J 3 bases short, with 7 bases between. This CDR3 has 13 residues. Germline loops: CDR1 GTSNPN, CDR2 SVGIG (reference sequence). CDR3 amino acids: CAWSRQDTGELFF. CDR3 nucleotides: TGTGCCTGGAGTCGACAAGACACCGGGGAGCTGTTTTTT.

This clone occurred a few times. V and J are TRBV6-5 and TRBJ2-4, with D maybe TRBD2 (5 bases). This CDR3 comprises 15 residues. Trimming removed 3 bases from V and 8 bases from J, with 17 bases in between. CDR1 MNHEY and CDR2 SVGAGI come from the germline V gene. The CDR3 nucleotides read TGTGCCAGCAGTTATCGCGGGCTAGGGAGAGACATTCAGTACTTC. Translated, it gives CASSYRGLGRDIQYF.

The table lists this clone with a count of one. The rearrangement links TRBV11-2 to TRBJ2-3; the D gene is possibly TRBD2 (5 bases). There are 15 residues in the CDR3. Germline V gene lookup returns CDR1 SGHAT and CDR2 FQNNGV. Trimming removed 4 bases from V and 2 bases from J, with 13 bases in between. The CDR3 DNA reads TGTGCCAGCAGCTCAAGCGGTGGGAACACAGATACGCAGTATTTT. This translates into CASSSSGGNTDTQYF. Filled out from reference TRBV11-2 and TRBJ2-3, the complete variable domain reads EAGVAQSPRYKIIEKRQSVAFWCNPISGHATLYWYQQILGQGPKLLIQFQNNGVVDDSQLPKDRFSAERLKGVDSTLKIQPAKLEDSAVYLCASSSSGGNTDTQYFGPGTRLTVL.

The chain employs TRBV29-1 and TRBJ2-7; D remains unclear. CDR3 length: 16 residues. CDR1 SQVTM and CDR2 ANQGSEA come from the germline V gene. V was pared by 2 bases and J by 3 bases, with 20 bases between. DNA for the CDR3: TGCAGCGTTGAATGGCAAACCTCAAGCTCGCGCTACGAGCAGTACTTC. Translated, it gives CSVEWQTSSSRYEQYF.

CDR3 residues: CASSYTQGAYEQYF. DNA of the CDR3: TGTGCCAGCAGTTACACACAGGGGGCCTACGAGCAGTACTTC. The rearrangement uses TRBV2 and TRBJ2-7; 8 positions match TRBD1. Germline V gene lookup returns CDR1 SNHLY and CDR2 FYNNEI. This CDR3 region has 14 residues. The trim removed 5 bases at V and 2 bases at J, leaving 5 bases unmatched.

There are a few counts of this clone. The chain joins TRBV11-2 to TRBJ2-6; D is ambiguous. Germline-derived CDR1 and CDR2 are SGHAT and FQNNGV. Trimming cost V 4 bases and J 1 base, with 11 bases left between them. This CDR3 has 16 residues. The CDR3 sequence is CASSSLGLSGANVLTF. The CDR3, as DNA: TGTGCCAGCAGCTCTCTTGGCCTTTCTGGGGCCAACGTCCTGACTTTC.

This clone was counted only a few times. This chain uses TRBV5-1 with TRBJ2-4, with 10 bases matching TRBD1. The CDR3 extends over 14 amino acids. Per the germline V gene, CDR1 is SGHRS and CDR2 is YFSETQ. After removal of 2 bases from V and 8 bases from J, the junction contained 4 bases not matched to a gene. CDR3 in DNA: TGCGCCAGCAGCTTTTCCGGGACAGGGGACATTCAGTACTTC. This codes for CASSFSGTGDIQYF.

This clone was counted between two and nine times. The chain links TRBV7-9 to TRBJ2-1, with D unresolved. Germline V lookup: CDR1 SEHNR, CDR2 FQNEAQ (reference sequence). The length of the CDR3 is 12 residues. The V end was cut by 3 bases, the J end by 4 bases, with 4 bases between. The CDR3 nucleotides read TGTGCCAGCAGCTTCCTGTACAATGAGCAGTTCTTC. Protein product: CASSFLYNEQFF.

This chain joins TRBV4-1 and TRBJ1-5; perhaps TRBD1 as D (6 bases). V was pared by 3 bases and J by 4 bases, with 16 bases between. The CDR3 loop spans 16 amino acids. Per germline, CDR1 MGHRA and CDR2 YSYEKL. The CDR3, as DNA: TGCGCCAGCAGCCAGGGAGACCGGGGGGCAAATCAGCCCCAGCATTTT. It specifies CASSQGDRGANQPQHF.

The chain couples TRBV29-1 to TRBJ1-2; D gene unclear. The CDR3 extends over 13 amino acids. The V gene lost 2 bases and the J gene lost 1 base, with 8 bases spanning the gap. Germline V gene data show CDR1 as SQVTM and CDR2 as ANQGSEA. In DNA form, the CDR3 reads TGCAGCGTTGAATATACGATTAACTATGGCTACACCTTC. Its translation: CSVEYTINYGYTF.

Points on this clone: Different DNA sequences within this sample yield the same CDR3. The V gene is TRBV27, the J gene TRBJ2-3; D is undetermined. Between the trimmed V and J ends, which lost 2 bases and 2 bases, there was a span of 5 bases. Germline V gene lookup returns CDR1 MNHEY and CDR2 SMNVEV (reference sequence). The CDR3 extends over 13 amino acids. The CDR3 DNA follows: TGTGCCAGCAGTTTAGGGGACACAGATACGCAGTATTTT. Translating gives CASSLGDTDTQYF.

This clone was counted a few times. The genes are TRBV18 and TRBJ2-5; D uncertain. Trimming stripped 6 bases from V and 2 bases from J, with 10 bases between. CDR1 is KGHSH and CDR2 is LQKENI in the germline V gene. The CDR3 has 13 residues. The CDR3 protein is CASSPTRQETQYF. The CDR3 DNA follows: TGTGCCAGCTCTCCCACGCGGCAAGAGACCCAGTACTTC.

The chain uses TRBV5-1 and TRBJ2-1, with 9 bases aligning to TRBD1. Germline assignment: CDR1 SGHRS and CDR2 YFSETQ. The CDR3 sequence is 13 residues long. Unmatched junction bases numbered 6, after V lost 4 bases and J lost 10 bases. The CDR3 region has the DNA TGCGCCAGCAGCCTGGGACAGGGTGGCGAGCAGTTCTTC. Translation gives CASSLGQGGEQFF. Together with reference TRBV5-1 and TRBJ2-1, the CDR3 gives the full variable domain: KAGVTQTPRYLIKTRGQQVTLSCSPISGHRSVSWYQQTPGQGLQFLFEYFSETQRNKGNFPGRFSGRQFSNSRSEMNVSTLELGDSALYLCASSLGQGGEQFFGPGTRLTVL.

The chain links TRBV2 to TRBJ1-2; 8 nucleotides align to TRBD1. CDR3 length: 15 residues. V trimming: 5 bases; J trimming: 4 bases; junction bases outside the gene matches: 9. Germline lookup yields CDR1 SNHLY and CDR2 FYNNEI. The CDR3: CASSLDRGGGYGYTF. CDR3 DNA: TGTGCCAGCAGTCTCGACAGGGGCGGCGGCTATGGCTACACCTTC.

The gene calls are TRBV18 and TRBJ2-5, with 7 bases aligning to TRBD1. The V gene end was trimmed by 1 base and the J gene end by 2 bases; junction bases not matched to a gene: 1. CDR1 is KGHSH, CDR2 LQKENI, per germline. The CDR3 is made up of 14 amino acids. CDR3 in amino acids: CASSPRGQQETQYF. Written as DNA, the CDR3 is TGTGCCAGCTCACCACGGGGACAGCAAGAGACCCAGTACTTC.

This clone was picked up one time. The gene calls are TRBV29-1 and TRBJ1-2; 8 bases agree with TRBD1. The CDR3 length is 14 residues. CDR1 and CDR2 (germline): SQVTM, ANQGSEA. The J segment lost 1 base and the V segment lost 6 bases, leaving 7 bases of the junction unmatched. The chain's CDR3 is CSVARQGINYGYTF. The CDR3 nucleotides read TGCAGCGTCGCTAGACAGGGGATTAACTATGGCTACACCTTC.

The count of this clone is one. The J gene is TRBJ2-7, the V gene TRBV7-2; no definite D call. V lost 2 bases and J 1 base, leaving 6 bases between the germline ends. The germline CDR1 and CDR2 sequences are SGHTA and FQGNSA. There are 13 residues in the CDR3. For the CDR3, the DNA is TGTGCCAGCAGCTTAAGGCAGTCCTACGAGCAGTACTTC. This translates into CASSLRQSYEQYF. The full variable domain, its missing parts supplied by reference TRBV7-2 and TRBJ2-7, is GAGVSQSPSNKVTEKGKDVELRCDPISGHTALYWYRQSLGQGLEFLIYFQGNSAPDKSGLPSDRFSAERTGGSVSTLTIQRTQQEDSAVYLCASSLRQSYEQYFGPGTRLTVT.